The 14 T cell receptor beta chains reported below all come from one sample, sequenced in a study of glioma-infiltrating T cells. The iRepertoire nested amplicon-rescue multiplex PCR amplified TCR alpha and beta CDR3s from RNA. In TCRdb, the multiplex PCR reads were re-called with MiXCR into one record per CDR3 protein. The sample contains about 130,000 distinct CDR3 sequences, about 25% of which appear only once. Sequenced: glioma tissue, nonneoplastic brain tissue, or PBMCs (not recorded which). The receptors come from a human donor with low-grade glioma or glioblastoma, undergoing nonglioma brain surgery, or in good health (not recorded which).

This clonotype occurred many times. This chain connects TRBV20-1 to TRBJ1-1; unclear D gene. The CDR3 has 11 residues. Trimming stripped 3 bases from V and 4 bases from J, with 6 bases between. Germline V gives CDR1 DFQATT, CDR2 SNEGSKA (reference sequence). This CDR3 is CSARFGTEAFF. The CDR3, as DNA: TGCAGTGCTAGGTTCGGCACTGAAGCTTTCTTT.

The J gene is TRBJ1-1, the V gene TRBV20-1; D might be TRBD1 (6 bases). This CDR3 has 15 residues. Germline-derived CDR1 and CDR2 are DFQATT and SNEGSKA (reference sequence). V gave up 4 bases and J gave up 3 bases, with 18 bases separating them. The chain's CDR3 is CSAKGVNRGYTEAFF. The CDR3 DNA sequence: TGCAGTGCTAAGGGGGTTAACAGAGGGTACACTGAAGCTTTCTTT.

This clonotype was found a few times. CDR3 sequence (DNA): TGTGCCAGCAGTCGCTCCGGGGTGTTCTCAGAGACCCAGTACTTC. It yields the protein CASSRSGVFSETQYF. This chain links TRBV12-3 or TRBV12-4 with TRBJ2-5; D is perhaps TRBD2 (5 bases). Trimming cost V 5 bases and J 4 bases, with 17 bases left between them. The CDR3 is made up of 15 amino acids.

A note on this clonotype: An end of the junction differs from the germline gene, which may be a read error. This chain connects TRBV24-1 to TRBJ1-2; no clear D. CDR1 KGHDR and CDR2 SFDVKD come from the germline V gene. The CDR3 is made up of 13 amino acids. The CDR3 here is CATSEAPGGGCTF. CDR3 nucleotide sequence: TGTGCCACCAGTGAAGCACCTGGAGGTGGCTGCACCTTC.

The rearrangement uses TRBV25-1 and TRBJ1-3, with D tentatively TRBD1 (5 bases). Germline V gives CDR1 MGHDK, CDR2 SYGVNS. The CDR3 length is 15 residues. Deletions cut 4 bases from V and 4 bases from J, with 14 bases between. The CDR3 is CASSGAWGTGNTIYF. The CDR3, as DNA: TGTGCCAGCAGTGGGGCATGGGGCACAGGAAACACCATATATTTT.

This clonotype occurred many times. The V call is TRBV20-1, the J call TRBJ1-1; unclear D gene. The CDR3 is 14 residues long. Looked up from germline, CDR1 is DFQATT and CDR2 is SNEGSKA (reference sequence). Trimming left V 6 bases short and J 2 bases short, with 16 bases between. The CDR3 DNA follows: TGCAGTGCCAACAGACCGTCCACTAACACTGAAGCTTTCTTT. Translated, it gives CSANRPSTNTEAFF.

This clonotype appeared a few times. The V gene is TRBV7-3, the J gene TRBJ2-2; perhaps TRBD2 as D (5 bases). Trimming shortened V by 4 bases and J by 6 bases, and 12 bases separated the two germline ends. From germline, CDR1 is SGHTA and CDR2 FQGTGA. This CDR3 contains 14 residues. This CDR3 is CASSSGVGSGELFF. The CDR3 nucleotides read TGTGCCAGCAGCTCCGGGGTCGGCTCCGGGGAGCTGTTTTTT. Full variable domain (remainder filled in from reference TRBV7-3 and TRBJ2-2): GAGVSQTPSNKVTEKGKYVELRCDPISGHTALYWYRQSLGQGPEFLIYFQGTGAADDSGLPNDRFFAVRPEGSVSTLKIQRTERGDSAVYLCASSSGVGSGELFFGEGSRLTVL.

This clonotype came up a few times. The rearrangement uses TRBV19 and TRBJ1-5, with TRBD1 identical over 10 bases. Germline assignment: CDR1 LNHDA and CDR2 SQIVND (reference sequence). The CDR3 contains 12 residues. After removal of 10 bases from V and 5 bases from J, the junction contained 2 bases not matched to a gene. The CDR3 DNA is TGTGCCATCGGACAGGGGGATCAGCCCCAGCATTTT. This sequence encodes CAIGQGDQPQHF.

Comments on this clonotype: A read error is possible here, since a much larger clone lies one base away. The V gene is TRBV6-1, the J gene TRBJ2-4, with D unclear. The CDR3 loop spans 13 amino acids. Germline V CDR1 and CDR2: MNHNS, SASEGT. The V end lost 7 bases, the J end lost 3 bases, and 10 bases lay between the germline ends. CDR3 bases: TGTGCCAGCACTAGAGTCCGCAAAAACATTCAGTACTTC. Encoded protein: CASTRVRKNIQYF.

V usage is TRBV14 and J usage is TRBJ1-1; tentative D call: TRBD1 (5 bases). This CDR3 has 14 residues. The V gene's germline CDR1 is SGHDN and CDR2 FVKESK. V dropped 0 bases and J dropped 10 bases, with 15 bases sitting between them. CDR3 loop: CASSQERAGMGAFF. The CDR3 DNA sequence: TGTGCCAGCAGCCAAGAAAGGGCAGGGATGGGAGCTTTCTTT.

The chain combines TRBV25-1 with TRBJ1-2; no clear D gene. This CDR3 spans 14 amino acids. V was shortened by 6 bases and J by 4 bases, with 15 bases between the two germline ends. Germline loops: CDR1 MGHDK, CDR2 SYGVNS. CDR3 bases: TGTGCCAGCAGGGAACCGGACCGATCCTATGGCTACACCTTC. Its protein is CASREPDRSYGYTF.

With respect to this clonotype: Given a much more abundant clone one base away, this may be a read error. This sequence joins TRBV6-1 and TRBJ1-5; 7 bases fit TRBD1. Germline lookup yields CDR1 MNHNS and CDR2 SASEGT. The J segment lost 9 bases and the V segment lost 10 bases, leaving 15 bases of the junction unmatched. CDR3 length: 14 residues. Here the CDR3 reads CAIRRQGPKGPQHF. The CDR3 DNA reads TGTGCCATCAGAAGACAGGGCCCCAAGGGGCCCCAGCATTTT.

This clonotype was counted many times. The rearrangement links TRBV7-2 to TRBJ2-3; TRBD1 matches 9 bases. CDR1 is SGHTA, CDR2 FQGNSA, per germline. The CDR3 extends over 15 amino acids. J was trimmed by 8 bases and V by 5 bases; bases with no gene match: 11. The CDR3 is CASSPGTGILGTQYF. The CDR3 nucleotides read TGTGCCAGCAGCCCCGGGACAGGGATCTTGGGTACGCAGTATTTT.

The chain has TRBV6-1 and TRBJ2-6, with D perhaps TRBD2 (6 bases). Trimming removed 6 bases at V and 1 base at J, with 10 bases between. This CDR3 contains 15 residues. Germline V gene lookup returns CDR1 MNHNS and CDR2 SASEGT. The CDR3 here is CASSRGTSGANVLTF. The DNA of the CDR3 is TGTGCCAGCAGCCGGGGGACTTCTGGGGCCAACGTCCTGACTTTC.